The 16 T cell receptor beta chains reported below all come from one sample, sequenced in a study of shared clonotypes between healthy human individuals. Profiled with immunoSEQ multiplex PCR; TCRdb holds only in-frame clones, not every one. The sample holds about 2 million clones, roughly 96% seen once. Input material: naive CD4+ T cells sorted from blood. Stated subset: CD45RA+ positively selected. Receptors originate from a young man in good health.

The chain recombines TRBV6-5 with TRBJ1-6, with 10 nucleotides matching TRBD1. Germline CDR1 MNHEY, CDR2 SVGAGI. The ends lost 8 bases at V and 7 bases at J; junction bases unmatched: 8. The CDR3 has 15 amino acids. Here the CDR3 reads CASGGQGLLNSPLHF. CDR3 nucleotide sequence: TGTGCCAGCGGGGGACAGGGGCTTTTGAATTCACCCCTCCACTTT.

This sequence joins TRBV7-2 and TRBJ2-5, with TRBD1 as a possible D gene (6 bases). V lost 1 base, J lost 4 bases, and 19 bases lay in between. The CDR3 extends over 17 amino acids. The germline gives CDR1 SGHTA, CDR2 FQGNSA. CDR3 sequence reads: CASSLGLSGAAGETQYF. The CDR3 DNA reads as TGTGCCAGCAGCTTAGGATTATCAGGGGCTGCCGGAGAGACCCAGTACTTC.

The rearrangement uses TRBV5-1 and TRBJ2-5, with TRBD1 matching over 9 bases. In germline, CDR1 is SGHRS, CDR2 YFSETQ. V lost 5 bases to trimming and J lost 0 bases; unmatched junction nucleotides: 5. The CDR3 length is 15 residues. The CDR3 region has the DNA TGCGCCAGCAGTCCGGGACAGGGACACCAAGAGACCCAGTACTTC. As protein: CASSPGQGHQETQYF.

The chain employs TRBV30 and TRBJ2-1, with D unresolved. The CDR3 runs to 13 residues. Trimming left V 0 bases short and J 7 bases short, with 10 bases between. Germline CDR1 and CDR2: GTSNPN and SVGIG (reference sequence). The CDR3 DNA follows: TGTGCCTGGAGTGTATCATTACCGAATGAGCAGTTCTTC. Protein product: CAWSVSLPNEQFF.

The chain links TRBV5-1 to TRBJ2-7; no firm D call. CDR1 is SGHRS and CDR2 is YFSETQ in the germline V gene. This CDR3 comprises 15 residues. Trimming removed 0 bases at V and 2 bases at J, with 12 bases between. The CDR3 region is CASSLVPGSAYEQYF. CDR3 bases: TGCGCCAGCAGCTTGGTCCCGGGCAGTGCCTACGAGCAGTACTTC.

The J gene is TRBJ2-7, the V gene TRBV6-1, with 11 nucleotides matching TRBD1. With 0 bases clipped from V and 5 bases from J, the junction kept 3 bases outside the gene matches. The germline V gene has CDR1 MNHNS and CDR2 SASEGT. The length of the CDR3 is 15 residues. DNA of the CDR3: TGTGCCAGCAGTGAAGCGGACAGGGGGCCGGACGAGCAGTACTTC. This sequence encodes CASSEADRGPDEQYF.

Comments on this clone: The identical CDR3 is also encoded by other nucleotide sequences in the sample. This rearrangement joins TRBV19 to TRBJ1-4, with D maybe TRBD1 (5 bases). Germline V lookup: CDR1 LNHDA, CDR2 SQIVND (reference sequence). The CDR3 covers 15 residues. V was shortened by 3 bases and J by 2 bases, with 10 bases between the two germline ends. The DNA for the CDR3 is TGTGCCAGTAGTATTTTGGCAGGGACTAATGAAAAACTGTTTTTT. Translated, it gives CASSILAGTNEKLFF.

CDR3 DNA: TGCGCCAGCAGCTTGGAACAACAACCCAACGAGCAGTACTTC. It yields the protein CASSLEQQPNEQYF. The rearrangement joins TRBV5-1 to TRBJ2-7; D not resolved. Trimming left V 0 bases short and J 5 bases short, with 12 bases between. Germline CDR1 reads SGHRS; CDR2 reads YFSETQ. CDR3 size: 14 residues.

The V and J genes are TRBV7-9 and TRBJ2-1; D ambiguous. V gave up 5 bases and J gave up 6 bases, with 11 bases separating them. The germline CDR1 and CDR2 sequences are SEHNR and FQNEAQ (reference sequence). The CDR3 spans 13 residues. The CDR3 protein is CASSPISLNEQFF. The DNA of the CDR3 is TGTGCCAGCAGCCCGATTTCTCTCAATGAGCAGTTCTTC.

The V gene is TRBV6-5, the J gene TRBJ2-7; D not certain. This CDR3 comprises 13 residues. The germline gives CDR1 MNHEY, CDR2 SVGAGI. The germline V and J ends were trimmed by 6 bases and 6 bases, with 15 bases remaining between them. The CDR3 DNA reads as TGTGCCAGCAGGATCAGTAGACTCGGCGAGCAGTACTTC. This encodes CASRISRLGEQYF.

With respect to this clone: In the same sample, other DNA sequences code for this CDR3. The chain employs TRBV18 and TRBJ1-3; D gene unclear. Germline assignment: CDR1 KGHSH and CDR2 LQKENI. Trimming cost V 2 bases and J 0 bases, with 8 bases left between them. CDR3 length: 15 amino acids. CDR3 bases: TGTGCCAGCTCACCAGCGTTAAGCTCTGGAAACACCATATATTTT. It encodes CASSPALSSGNTIYF.

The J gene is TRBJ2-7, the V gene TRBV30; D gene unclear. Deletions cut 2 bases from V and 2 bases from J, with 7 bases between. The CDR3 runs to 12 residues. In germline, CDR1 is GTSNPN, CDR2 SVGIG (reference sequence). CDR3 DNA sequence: TGTGCCTGGAGTATCACAGCCTACGAGCAGTACTTC. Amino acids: CAWSITAYEQYF.

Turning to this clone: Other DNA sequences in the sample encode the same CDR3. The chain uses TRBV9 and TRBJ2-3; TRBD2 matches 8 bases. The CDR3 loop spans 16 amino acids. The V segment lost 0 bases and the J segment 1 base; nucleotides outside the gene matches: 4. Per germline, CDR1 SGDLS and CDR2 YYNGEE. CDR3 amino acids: CASSVGGSGGTDTQYF. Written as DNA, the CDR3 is TGTGCCAGCAGCGTAGGAGGTAGCGGGGGCACAGATACGCAGTATTTT.

This CDR3 reads CASTLSGNADTQYF. CDR3 coding DNA: TGCGCCAGCACCCTTAGCGGGAACGCAGATACGCAGTATTTT. The chain has TRBV4-1 and TRBJ2-3; 8 bases are a match to TRBD2. Germline CDR1 is MGHRA and CDR2 is YSYEKL. V gave up 7 bases and J gave up 4 bases; unmatched junction bases: 7. CDR3 length equals 14 residues.

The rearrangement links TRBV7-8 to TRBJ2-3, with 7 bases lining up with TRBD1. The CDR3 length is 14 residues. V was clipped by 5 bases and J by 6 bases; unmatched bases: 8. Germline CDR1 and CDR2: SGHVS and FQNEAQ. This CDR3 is CASSRTGIGDTQYF. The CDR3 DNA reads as TGTGCCAGCAGCCGGACAGGCATTGGGGATACGCAGTATTTT.

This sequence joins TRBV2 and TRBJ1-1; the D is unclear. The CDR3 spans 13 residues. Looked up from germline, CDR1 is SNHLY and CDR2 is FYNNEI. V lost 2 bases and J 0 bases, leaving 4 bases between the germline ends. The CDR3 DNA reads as TGTGCCAGCAGTGAATATATGAACACTGAAGCTTTCTTT. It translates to CASSEYMNTEAFF.